This T cell receptor (beta chain) came from a study of T cell responses to AZD1222 COVID-19 vaccine. Study-level findings and limits: AZD1222 recipients seropositive at baseline numbered only 6 or 7. Donors were largely white British and mainly female; clonal diversity was possibly underestimated. The study sampled repertoires only after the peak T cell response.

For this clone: What it binds is unknown.

The data were produced by immunoSEQ multiplex PCR, yet TCRdb's version contains in-frame clones alone and is incomplete. The table has 130,000 to 150,000 clones, around 90% seen once. This CDR3 is built from 18 residues. The ends were cut back, 2 bases at V and 0 bases at J, with 16 bases in the middle. Germline V lookup: CDR1 MNHEY, CDR2 SVGEGT. This chain links TRBV6-2 or TRBV6-3 with TRBJ1-4; D may be TRBD1 (6 bases). This clonotype was obtained from an adult in good health. The starting material was peripheral blood, obtained on day 0 of AZD1222 vaccination. The DNA for the CDR3 is TGTGCCAGCAGTTACCTCGCAGGGGCCGTCGCAACTAATGAAAAACTGTTTTTT. It codes for CASSYLAGAVATNEKLFF.